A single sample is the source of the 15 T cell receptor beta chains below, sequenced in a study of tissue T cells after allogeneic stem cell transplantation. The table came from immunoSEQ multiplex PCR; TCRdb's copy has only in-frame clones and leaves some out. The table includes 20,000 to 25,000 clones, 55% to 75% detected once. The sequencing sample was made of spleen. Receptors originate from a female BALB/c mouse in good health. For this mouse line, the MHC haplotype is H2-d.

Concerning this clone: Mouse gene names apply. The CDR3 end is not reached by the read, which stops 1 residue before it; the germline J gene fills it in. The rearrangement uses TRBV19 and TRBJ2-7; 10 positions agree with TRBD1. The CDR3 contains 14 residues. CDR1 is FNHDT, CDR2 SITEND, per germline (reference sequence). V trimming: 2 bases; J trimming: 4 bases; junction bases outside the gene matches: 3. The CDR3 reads CASSMMGQGYEQYF. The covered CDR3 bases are TGTGCCAGCAGTATGATGGGACAGGGGTATGAACAGTAC.

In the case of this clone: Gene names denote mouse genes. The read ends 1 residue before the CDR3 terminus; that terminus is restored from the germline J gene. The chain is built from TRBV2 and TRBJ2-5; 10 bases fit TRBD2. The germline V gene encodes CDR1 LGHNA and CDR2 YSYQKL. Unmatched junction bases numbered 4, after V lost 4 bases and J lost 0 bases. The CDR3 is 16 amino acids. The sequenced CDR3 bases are TGTGCCAGCAGCCCGGGACTGGGGATTAACCAAGACACCCAGTAC. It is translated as CASSPGLGINQDTQY. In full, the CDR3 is CASSPGLGINQDTQYF.

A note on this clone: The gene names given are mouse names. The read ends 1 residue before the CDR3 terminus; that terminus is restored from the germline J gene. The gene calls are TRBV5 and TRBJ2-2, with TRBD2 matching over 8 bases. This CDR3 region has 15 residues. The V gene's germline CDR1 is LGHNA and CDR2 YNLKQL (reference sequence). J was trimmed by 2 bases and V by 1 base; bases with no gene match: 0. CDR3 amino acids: CASSQGTGNTGQLYF. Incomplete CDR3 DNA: TGTGCCAGCAGCCAAGGGACTGGGAACACCGGGCAGCTCTAC.

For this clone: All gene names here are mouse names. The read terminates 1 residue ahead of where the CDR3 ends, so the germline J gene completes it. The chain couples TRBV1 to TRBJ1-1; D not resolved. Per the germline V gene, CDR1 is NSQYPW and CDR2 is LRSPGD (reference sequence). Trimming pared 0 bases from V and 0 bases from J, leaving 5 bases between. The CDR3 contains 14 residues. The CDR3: CTCSAETTNTEVFF. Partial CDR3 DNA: TGCACCTGCAGTGCAGAGACAACAAACACAGAAGTCTTC.

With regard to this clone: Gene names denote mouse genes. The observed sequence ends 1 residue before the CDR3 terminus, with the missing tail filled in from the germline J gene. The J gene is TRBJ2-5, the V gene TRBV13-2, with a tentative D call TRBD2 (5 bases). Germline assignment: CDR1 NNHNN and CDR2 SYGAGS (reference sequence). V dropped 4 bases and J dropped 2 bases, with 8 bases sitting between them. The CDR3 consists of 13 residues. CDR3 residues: CASGLWVQDTQYF. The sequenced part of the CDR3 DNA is TGTGCCAGCGGTCTCTGGGTCCAAGACACCCAGTAC.

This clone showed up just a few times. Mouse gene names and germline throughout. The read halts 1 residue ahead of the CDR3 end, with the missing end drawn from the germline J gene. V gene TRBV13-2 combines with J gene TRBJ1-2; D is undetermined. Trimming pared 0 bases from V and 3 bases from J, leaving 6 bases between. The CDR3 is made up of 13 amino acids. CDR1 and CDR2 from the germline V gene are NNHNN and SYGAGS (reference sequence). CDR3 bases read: TGTGCCAGCGGTGATGCAACAGACTCCGACTACACC. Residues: CASGDATDSDYT. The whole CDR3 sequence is CASGDATDSDYTF.

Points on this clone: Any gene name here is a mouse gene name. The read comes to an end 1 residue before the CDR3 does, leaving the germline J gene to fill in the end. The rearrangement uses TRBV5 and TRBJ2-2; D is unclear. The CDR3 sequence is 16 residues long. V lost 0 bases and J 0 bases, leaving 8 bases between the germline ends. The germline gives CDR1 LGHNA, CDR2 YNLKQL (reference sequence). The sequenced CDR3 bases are TGTGCCAGCAGCCAAGATCTGGATACAAACACCGGGCAGCTCTAC. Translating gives CASSQDLDTNTGQLY. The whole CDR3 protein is CASSQDLDTNTGQLYF.

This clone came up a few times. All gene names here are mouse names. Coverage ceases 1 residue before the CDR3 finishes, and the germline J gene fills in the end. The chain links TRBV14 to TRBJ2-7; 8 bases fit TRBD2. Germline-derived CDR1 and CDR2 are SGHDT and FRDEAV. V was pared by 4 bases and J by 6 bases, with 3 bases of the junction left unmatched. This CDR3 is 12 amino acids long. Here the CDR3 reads CASSGGAREQYF. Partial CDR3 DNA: TGTGCCAGCAGTGGGGGGGCGCGTGAACAGTAC.

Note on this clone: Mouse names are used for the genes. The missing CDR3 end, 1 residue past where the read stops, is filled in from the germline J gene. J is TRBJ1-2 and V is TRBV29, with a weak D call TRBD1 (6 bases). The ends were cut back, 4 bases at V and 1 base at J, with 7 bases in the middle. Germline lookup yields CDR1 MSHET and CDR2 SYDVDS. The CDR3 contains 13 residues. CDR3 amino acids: CASSSGQNSDYTF. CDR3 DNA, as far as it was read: TGTGCTAGCAGTTCGGGACAAAACTCCGACTACACC. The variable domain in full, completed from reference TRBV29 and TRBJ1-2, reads DMKVTQMPRYLIKRMGENVLLECGQDMSHETMYWYRQDPGLGLQLIYISYDVDSNSEGDIPKGYRVSRKKREHFSLILDSAKTNQTSVYFCASSSGQNSDYTFGSGTRLLVI.

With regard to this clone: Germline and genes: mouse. The CDR3 loop reads CAWSLLGGQDTQYF. Incomplete CDR3 DNA: TGTGCCTGGAGTCTTCTGGGGGGCCAAGACACCCAGTAC. The chain employs TRBV31 and TRBJ2-5, with TRBD2 matching over 8 bases. The read finishes 1 residue shy of the CDR3 end, and the germline J gene is used to complete it. The ends lost 0 bases at V and 2 bases at J; junction bases unmatched: 1. CDR1 GKSSPN and CDR2 SITVG come from the germline V gene. CDR3 size: 14 residues.

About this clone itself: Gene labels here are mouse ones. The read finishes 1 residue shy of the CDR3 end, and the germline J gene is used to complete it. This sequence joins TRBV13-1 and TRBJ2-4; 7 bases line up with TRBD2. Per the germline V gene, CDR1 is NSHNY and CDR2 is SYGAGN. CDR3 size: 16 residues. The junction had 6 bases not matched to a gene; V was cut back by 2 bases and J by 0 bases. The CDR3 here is CASSEGGGNSQNTLYF. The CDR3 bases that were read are TGTGCCAGCAGTGAGGGGGGGGGTAATAGTCAAAACACCTTGTAC.

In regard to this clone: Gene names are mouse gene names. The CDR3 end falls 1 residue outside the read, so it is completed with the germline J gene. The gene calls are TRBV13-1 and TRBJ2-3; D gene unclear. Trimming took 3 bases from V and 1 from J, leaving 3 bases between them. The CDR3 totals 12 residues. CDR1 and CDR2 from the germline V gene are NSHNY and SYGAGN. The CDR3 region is CASSGRAETLYF. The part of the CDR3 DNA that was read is TGTGCCAGCAGTGGGCGTGCAGAAACGCTGTAT.

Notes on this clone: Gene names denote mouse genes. The sequenced part of the CDR3 DNA is TGTGCCAGCAGTCTGTTGCAGTATGAACAGTAC. Its protein product is CASSLLQYEQY. The whole CDR3 sequence reads CASSLLQYEQYF. The rearrangement joins TRBV24 to TRBJ2-7; D gene unclear. Read coverage stops 1 residue before the CDR3 terminus; the germline J gene supplies the remainder. Trimming removed 1 base at V and 4 bases at J, with 5 bases between. CDR1 and CDR2 from the germline V gene are KGHTA and FRNEEI. CDR3 length equals 12 residues.

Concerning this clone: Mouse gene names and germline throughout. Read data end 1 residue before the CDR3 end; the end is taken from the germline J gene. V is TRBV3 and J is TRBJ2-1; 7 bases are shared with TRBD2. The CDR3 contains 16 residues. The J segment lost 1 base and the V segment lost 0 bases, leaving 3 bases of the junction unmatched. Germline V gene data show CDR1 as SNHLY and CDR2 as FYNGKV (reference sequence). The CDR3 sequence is CASSLARWGNYAEQFF. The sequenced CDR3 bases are TGTGCCAGCAGCTTAGCGCGCTGGGGGAACTATGCTGAGCAGTTC.

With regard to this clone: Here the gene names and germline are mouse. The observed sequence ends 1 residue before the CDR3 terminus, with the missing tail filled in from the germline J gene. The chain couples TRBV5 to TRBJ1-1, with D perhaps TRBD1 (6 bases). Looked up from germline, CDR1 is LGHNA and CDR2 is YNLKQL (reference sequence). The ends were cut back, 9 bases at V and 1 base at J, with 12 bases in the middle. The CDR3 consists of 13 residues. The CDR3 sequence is CAREGDLNTEVFF. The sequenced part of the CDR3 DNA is TGTGCCAGAGAGGGGGACCTAAACACAGAAGTCTTC.